This TCR beta chain was identified during a study of blood T cell repertoires in COVID-19. Looking at the study overall: PBMCs, B-cell-depleted T cells, or T cells were the source of the cDNA or gDNA that made up the material.

V dropped 4 bases and J dropped 0 bases, with 10 bases sitting between them. The CDR3 has 15 amino acids. Germline CDR1 is MGHDK and CDR2 is SYGVNS. Sequenced by immunoSEQ multiplex PCR; TCRdb stores in-frame clones only, minus some. The data show 180,000 or so clones, 70% to 90% seen once. Sequenced sample: peripheral blood. This sequence joins TRBV25-1 and TRBJ1-3; tentative D call: TRBD1 (6 bases). The TCR originated in a woman of 80 years or more with acute or convalescent COVID-19. In DNA, the CDR3 is TGTGCCAGCAGTGGAGGGGGTAGCTCTGGAAACACCATATATTTT. Protein: CASSGGGSSGNTIYF.